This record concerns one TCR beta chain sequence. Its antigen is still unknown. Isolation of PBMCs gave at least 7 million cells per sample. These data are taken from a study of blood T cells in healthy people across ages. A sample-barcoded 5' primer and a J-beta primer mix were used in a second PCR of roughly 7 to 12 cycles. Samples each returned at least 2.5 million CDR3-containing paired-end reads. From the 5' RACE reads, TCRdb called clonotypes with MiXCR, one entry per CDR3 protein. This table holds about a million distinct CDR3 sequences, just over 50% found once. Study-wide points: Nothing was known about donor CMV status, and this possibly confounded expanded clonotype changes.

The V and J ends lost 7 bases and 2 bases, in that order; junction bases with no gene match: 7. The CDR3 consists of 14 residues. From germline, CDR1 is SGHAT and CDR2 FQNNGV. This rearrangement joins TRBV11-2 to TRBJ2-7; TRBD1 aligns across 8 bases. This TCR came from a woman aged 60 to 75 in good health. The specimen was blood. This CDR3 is CASTIRDRTYEQYF. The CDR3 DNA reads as TGTGCCAGCACTATACGGGACAGGACCTACGAGCAGTACTTC.